These T cell receptor beta chains were read from a single sample in a study of regulatory T cells in long-lasting Graves disease. TCRdb recomputed calls from the multiplex PCR reads with MiXCR, one row per CDR3 protein. The sample comprises about 470,000 distinct CDR3 sequences, 15% of which are singletons, and over 15% rests with the top ten. These data were also reused for a study on T cells in Graves' hyperthyroidism and ophthalmopathy.

Sample: peripheral blood mononuclear cells (PBMCs), taken at new diagnosis, from a patient treated with antithyroid drugs. The receptors derive from a woman in her thirties with Graves disease. Each CDR3 is given without its conserved first and last residue. Clone size is shown for a subset of rows, as once, few, many or a class of expanded clone.

CDR3aa: ASSRSPGAHYGYT
abundance: many
v_gene: TRBV3-1
j_gene: TRBJ1-2

CDR3aa: ATRDRGYTEAF
abundance: NA
v_gene: TRBV24-1
j_gene: TRBJ1-1

CDR3aa: SATHSGDWNEQF
abundance: few
v_gene: TRBV20-1
j_gene: TRBJ2-1

CDR3aa: ASSNGMGGGYGYT
abundance: NA
v_gene: TRBV7-9
j_gene: TRBJ1-2

CDR3aa: ASRTGTSGGYEQY
abundance: many
v_gene: TRBV6-1
j_gene: TRBJ2-7

CDR3aa: ASTTSSEPRQRHGYT
abundance: many
v_gene: TRBV27
j_gene: TRBJ1-2

CDR3aa: AISEAITRGRGGNEQF
abundance: NA
v_gene: TRBV10-3
j_gene: TRBJ2-1

CDR3aa: ASSLSLWPQH
abundance: many
v_gene: TRBV12-3/TRBV12-4
j_gene: TRBJ1-5

CDR3aa: ASSYRDPALDTQY
abundance: many
v_gene: TRBV6-2/TRBV6-3
j_gene: TRBJ2-3

CDR3aa: ASSAEGTPISGNTIY
abundance: NA
v_gene: TRBV6-2/TRBV6-3
j_gene: TRBJ1-3

CDR3aa: ASSPPTGGIYGYT
abundance: NA
v_gene: TRBV9
j_gene: TRBJ1-2

CDR3aa: ASSLRDRGLSGTDTQY
abundance: few
v_gene: TRBV3-1
j_gene: TRBJ2-3

CDR3aa: ASSDDSSRGYT
abundance: few
v_gene: TRBV6-4
j_gene: TRBJ1-2

CDR3aa: ASSWRGSQETQY
abundance: once
v_gene: TRBV12-3/TRBV12-4
j_gene: TRBJ2-5

CDR3aa: SVVQGARTGELF
abundance: many
v_gene: TRBV29-1
j_gene: TRBJ2-2

CDR3aa: ATSTTGKYNEQF
abundance: NA
v_gene: TRBV24-1
j_gene: NA

CDR3aa: SVEDRTSGSADTQY
abundance: NA
v_gene: TRBV29-1
j_gene: TRBJ2-3

CDR3aa: ASSLGEVGWAGEQF
abundance: many
v_gene: TRBV7-6
j_gene: TRBJ2-1

CDR3aa: SVEERKSSNEQF
abundance: few
v_gene: TRBV29-1
j_gene: TRBJ2-1

CDR3aa: ASSLRRGGRGTDTQY
abundance: NA
v_gene: TRBV11-2
j_gene: TRBJ2-3

CDR3aa: ASSLQVGLAGGSVYNEQF
abundance: many
v_gene: TRBV28
j_gene: TRBJ2-1

CDR3aa: ASRRREMNTEAF
abundance: many
v_gene: TRBV7-9
j_gene: TRBJ1-1

CDR3aa: ASSWGGGTTTEAF
abundance: many
v_gene: TRBV7-9
j_gene: TRBJ1-1

CDR3aa: ASSRLAGGTYEQY
abundance: few
v_gene: TRBV7-9
j_gene: TRBJ2-7

CDR3aa: ASSERGQGQETQY
abundance: many
v_gene: TRBV6-1
j_gene: TRBJ2-5

CDR3aa: ASSSAAGGRLYEQY
abundance: NA
v_gene: TRBV7-9
j_gene: TRBJ2-7

CDR3aa: ASSLSLGHPREQY
abundance: NA
v_gene: TRBV27
j_gene: TRBJ2-7

CDR3aa: ASSPLATGYGYT
abundance: NA
v_gene: TRBV6-4
j_gene: TRBJ1-2

CDR3aa: ASSLRSLGAGLGNTEAF
abundance: NA
v_gene: TRBV7-8
j_gene: TRBJ1-1

CDR3aa: ASSVAAGGPTDTQY
abundance: NA
v_gene: TRBV9
j_gene: TRBJ2-3

CDR3aa: ASSFFYRLAGLPTDTQY
abundance: few
v_gene: TRBV28
j_gene: TRBJ2-3